This T cell receptor (beta chain) was sequenced in a study of cytotoxic CD8 clonotypes in ibrutinib-treated CLL. For the study at large: After treatment lasting a median about 13 months, range 6 to 36, response samples were collected.

Regarding the study as a whole: Circulating CD8+ T-cell counts were tracked by baseline clonality, which exceeded that of age-matched healthy donors.

TCRdb's copy holds only in-frame clones and misses some; the assay was immunoSEQ multiplex PCR. The repertoire has 250,000 to 350,000 clones, 76% of them found once; the top ten carry around 5.1%. This clone turned up a few times. Its target is unknown. The CDR3 consists of 15 residues. CDR1 and CDR2 from the germline V gene are MNHEY and SVGAGI. Trimming removed 7 bases from V and 5 bases from J, with 20 bases in between. The material sequenced was PBMCs, taken at disease progression, from a patient treated with ibrutinib. The V and J genes are TRBV6-5 and TRBJ2-5; a possible D gene is TRBD2 (5 bases). The sequence came from a human donor with chronic lymphocytic leukemia. The CDR3: CASTQARGIGETQYF. As DNA, the CDR3 is TGTGCCAGCACCCAGGCTAGAGGGATCGGGGAGACCCAGTACTTC.